This TCR beta chain originates from a study of blood T cells in healthy people across ages (dated by TCRdb to about 2015). Regarding the complete study: In model experiments, template switching captured about one uniquely barcoded TCR beta cDNA molecule for every two T cells. The study measured age-related changes in TCR beta repertoire diversity using deep sequencing normalized with unique cDNA molecular identifiers. Four age groups were formed from the donors: young (average 16 years), middle-aged (just under 40), aged (roughly 56) and long-lived (less than 85). To avoid experimental bias, donors of different ages were distributed randomly across sequencing lanes. For two donors (one aged 18 to 30 and one aged 80 or older), the study analyzed two additional independent replicas of 1 million unique cDNA reads from the same blood draw. The study at large found these results: A strong correlation was found between observed TCR beta diversity and the percentage of naive T cells measured by flow cytometry. Since profiling was done on bulk unsorted PBMCs, naive and antigen-experienced compartments could not be conclusively compared. Compared with the aged group, more naive CD4+ T cells, fewer expanded clones and increased TCR diversity were shown by the long-lived group, suggesting age selection. Donor CMV infection status was unknown, potentially confounding age-related changes in expanded clonotypes. Estimates of total diversity based on one million sequenced T cells were considered lower bounds and underestimates. As age increased, observed TCR beta diversity per million T cells dropped in a roughly linear way, and a significant reduction was already evident by age about 40.

The method behind the library was 5' RACE. TCRdb records Illumina HiSeq 2500 as the sequencer. A second roughly 6 to 11 cycle PCR used a sample-barcoded 5' primer and a J-beta primer mix. A unique molecular identifier was introduced onto each TCR beta cDNA molecule by a template-switch 5' adaptor carrying 12 random nucleotides. Each sample yielded at least 2.5 million CDR3-containing paired-end reads. First-strand cDNA synthesis was performed from all RNA using the Mint cDNA synthesis kit, with priming by a TRBC-specific oligonucleotide. Following uracil-DNA glycosylase treatment, all cDNA underwent a first 18-cycle PCR with the universal primers M1SS and BC2_uni_R. The published analysis was carried out like this. For normalization, 1 million high-quality reads, each with a distinct molecular identifier, were randomly selected from each sample. Reads with shared molecular identifiers were discarded instead of being binned into consensus sequences. MiTCR, set to a Q25 quality threshold and the strictest error-elimination algorithm, was used for CDR3 identification, clonotype clustering and error correction. A nonparametric unseen species model with Euler transformation was used to estimate a lower bound on total TCR beta diversity. TCRdb ran its own pipeline on the public reads, namely fastp trimming at Q25 and MiXCR clone calling, and kept in-frame beta chains. One record per CDR3 amino acid sequence lists the most common genes and DNA. V and J calls and clone size were set by TCRdb, not the authors. The sample includes about 970,000 distinct CDR3 sequences, with roughly 50% observed a single time. The ten largest clones take up about a fifth of the sample.

Systemically healthy Caucasian individuals from Russia, around 39 in total and aged about 6 to 100 years, were included as donors. Each donor gave about 9.7 milliliters of peripheral blood, drawn into EDTA-treated Vacutainer tubes. PBMCs were isolated by Ficoll-Paque density-gradient centrifugation, with at least 7 million obtained per sample. Total RNA was extracted from PBMCs with Trizol reagent, with at least 5 micrograms obtained per sample. The percentages of naive CD45RAhigh/CD27high T cells were determined by flow cytometry on a PBMC aliquot from every donor. Comment on this clonotype: The antigen it recognizes is unknown. No quality values exist for individual bases; no much larger clone is one base distant.

Including cysteine and phenylalanine, the CDR3 has 15 amino acids. This entry keeps only the CDR3 DNA: 45 bases, framed from base 1. Deletion took 2 bases off V and 1 base off J, with a span of 10 bases between the germline ends. CDR1 and CDR2 are drawn from the germline V gene (reference sequence): SSHAT, FNYEAQ. The material sequenced was blood. The chain couples TRBV7-7 to TRBJ2-3, with a weak D call of TRBD2 (5 bases match). The receptor's source is a woman aged 60-75 years in good health. The nucleotide sequence reads TGTGCCAGCAGCTTACGAGGGCAGCGCACAGATACGCAGTATTTT. Protein translation: CASSLRGQRTDTQYF.